One and the same sample provided the 26 T cell receptor beta chains below, sequenced in a study of T cells after yellow fever vaccination (dated by TCRdb to the late 2010s). The sample's treatment or condition label, in plain terms: live attenuated yellow fever vaccine strain. To prepare the library, 5' RACE was applied. For sequencing, an Illumina HiSeq 2500 was employed. The raw public data were reprocessed by TCRdb itself: fastp quality trimming at Q25, MiXCR clonotype calling, in-frame beta chains only. Each entry is one CDR3 protein sequence, shown with its most common DNA and genes. The sample table contains 200,000 to 300,000 distinct CDR3 sequences; only one count was recorded for roughly 6.8% of them. The ten largest clonotypes hold 1% to 1.2% of the sample. The sequencing here drew on CD4+ T cells sorted from PBMCs, taken on the day of the yellow fever booster vaccination. The receptors stem from a man aged 25 to 45 who received the YFV17D yellow fever vaccine.

The chain employs TRBV4-3 and TRBJ2-3; D is ambiguous. Per the germline V gene, CDR1 is LGHNA and CDR2 is YSLEER. The CDR3 extends over 17 amino acids. The V end lost 2 bases, the J end lost 4 bases, and 19 bases lay between the germline ends. The CDR3 spells CASSQSPGPRVADTQYF. CDR3 sequence (DNA): TGCGCCAGCAGCCAATCTCCGGGCCCGAGAGTCGCAGATACGCAGTATTTT.

The table lists this clonotype with many counts. The CDR3 sequence: CASSQAIVQYF. Written as DNA, the CDR3 is TGTGCCAGCAGCCAAGCAATAGTGCAGTACTTC. The chain couples TRBV14 to TRBJ2-7; no definite D call. The CDR3 extends over 11 amino acids. In germline, CDR1 is SGHDN, CDR2 FVKESK. The V end was cut by 1 base, the J end by 9 bases, with 7 bases between.

This clonotype was observed at least ten times. V gene TRBV10-2 combines with J gene TRBJ2-5; D unresolved. V was clipped by 7 bases and J by 1 base, with 13 bases between them. This CDR3 region has 14 residues. The germline V gene has CDR1 WSHSY and CDR2 SAAADI. CDR3 nucleotide sequence: TGCGCCAGCACCGCCAGCCACATCCAAGAGACCCAGTACTTC. As protein: CASTASHIQETQYF.

A few counts support this clonotype. This chain uses TRBV29-1 with TRBJ2-7, with unresolved D. CDR3 length: 11 residues. CDR1 and CDR2 from the germline V gene are SQVTM and ANQGSEA. The V and J ends lost 4 bases and 5 bases respectively, with 9 bases between them. CDR3 sequence: CSVGGLNEQYF. Written as DNA, the CDR3 is TGCAGCGTTGGAGGTTTAAACGAGCAGTACTTC.

This clonotype came up many times. The chain joins TRBV18 to TRBJ2-7; perhaps TRBD2 as D (6 bases). The CDR3 loop spans 14 amino acids. Germline CDR1 is KGHSH and CDR2 is LQKENI. V lost 2 bases, J lost 1 base, and 9 bases lay in between. The CDR3 reads CASSPGGGSYEQYF. CDR3 in DNA: TGTGCCAGCTCACCAGGGGGAGGATCCTACGAGCAGTACTTC.

The V and J genes are TRBV11-1 and TRBJ2-6, with 7 positions matching TRBD2. V lost 0 bases, J lost 0 bases, and 5 bases stayed unmatched. Germline V gene sequence: CDR1 SGHAT, CDR2 FQDESV (reference sequence). The CDR3 length is 18 residues. The CDR3 reads CASSLATSVRSGANVLTF. Here the CDR3 DNA reads TGTGCCAGCAGCTTAGCCACTAGCGTCCGCTCTGGGGCCAACGTCCTGACTTTC.

This clonotype was found a few times. The chain uses TRBV7-9 and TRBJ2-1; D is perhaps TRBD1 or TRBD2 (5 bases each). Germline V CDR1 and CDR2: SEHNR, FQNEAQ (reference sequence). This CDR3 spans 15 amino acids. V dropped 5 bases and J dropped 2 bases, with 13 bases sitting between them. The chain's CDR3 is CASSDRDPTYNEQFF. The CDR3 DNA is TGTGCCAGCAGCGACCGGGACCCCACCTACAATGAGCAGTTCTTC.

This clonotype showed up many times. V and J are TRBV20-1 and TRBJ2-7; possible D gene TRBD2, 6 bases. Per the germline V gene, CDR1 is DFQATT and CDR2 is SNEGSKA (reference sequence). This CDR3 has 13 residues. The germline V and J ends were trimmed by 6 bases and 7 bases, with 19 bases remaining between them. CDR3 DNA sequence: TGCAGTGCCCCACCAAGCGGGTTGAGGGAGCAGTACTTC. Translating it yields CSAPPSGLREQYF.

V is TRBV7-6 and J is TRBJ2-1, with D perhaps matching TRBD1 (6 bases). V lost 5 bases to trimming and J lost 6 bases, with 8 bases between them. CDR1 is SGHVS and CDR2 is FNYEAQ in the germline V gene. There are 12 residues in the CDR3. CDR3 amino acids: CASSVRGNEQFF. The CDR3 DNA is TGTGCCAGCAGCGTCAGGGGCAATGAGCAGTTCTTC.

A few counts support this clonotype. The chain carries TRBV20-1 and TRBJ2-1; 9 bases fit TRBD1. CDR3 length: 15 amino acids. V dropped 3 bases and J dropped 7; count of bases not matched to a gene: 10. Germline V gives CDR1 DFQATT, CDR2 SNEGSKA (reference sequence). The CDR3 reads CSASDPGQGRNEQFF. CDR3 in DNA: TGCAGTGCTAGTGACCCGGGACAGGGTAGGAATGAGCAGTTCTTC.

The table lists this clonotype with many counts. The CDR3 reads CASSEGTGGLAYTDTQYF. CDR3 nucleotide sequence: TGCGCCAGCAGCGAAGGGACAGGGGGCTTAGCGTACACAGATACGCAGTATTTT. V is TRBV5-1 and J is TRBJ2-3; 12 positions match TRBD1. V shed 4 bases and J 2 bases; nucleotides not matched to a gene: 11. The CDR3 has 18 residues. Germline CDR1 and CDR2: SGHRS and YFSETQ.

This clonotype was counted many times. This sequence joins TRBV12-3 or TRBV12-4 and TRBJ2-1; D is possibly TRBD2 (5 bases). The CDR3 is made up of 14 amino acids. The V and J ends lost 2 bases and 3 bases respectively, with 8 bases between them. The CDR3 sequence: CASSLIGDYNEQFF. CDR3 sequence (DNA): TGTGCCAGCAGTTTAATCGGGGACTACAATGAGCAGTTCTTC.

Here the CDR3 reads CSAPREWQGKRSYNEQFF. CDR3 sequence (DNA): TGCAGTGCTCCCCGGGAGTGGCAGGGTAAACGGTCCTACAATGAGCAGTTCTTC. This chain links TRBV20-1 with TRBJ2-1, with D tentatively TRBD2 (6 bases). The CDR3 covers 18 residues. Germline CDR1 and CDR2: DFQATT and SNEGSKA (reference sequence). The V end lost 5 bases, the J end lost 1 base, and 24 bases lay between the germline ends.

In this sample, this clonotype turned up many times. This chain's CDR3 is CASSLGGGQVLEAFF. CDR3 DNA: TGCGCCAGCAGCTTGGGAGGAGGACAGGTACTAGAAGCTTTCTTT. V is TRBV5-1 and J is TRBJ1-1; 7 bases align to TRBD1. Unmatched junction bases numbered 10, after V lost 0 bases and J lost 8 bases. The CDR3 is 15 amino acids. Germline CDR1 SGHRS, CDR2 YFSETQ.

There are a few counts of this clonotype. The chain joins TRBV4-3 to TRBJ2-2; 7 nucleotides match TRBD2. The germline V gene encodes CDR1 LGHNA and CDR2 YSLEER. V lost 2 bases, J lost 5 bases, and 11 bases stayed unmatched. There are 17 residues in the CDR3. In DNA, the CDR3 is TGCGCCAGCAGCCAAAAGACGTCTAGCGGAGCGACCGGGGAGCTGTTTTTT. Amino acid sequence: CASSQKTSSGATGELFF.

This clonotype was seen at least ten times. J is TRBJ2-4 and V is TRBV20-1; D is unclear. CDR1 is DFQATT and CDR2 is SNEGSKA in the germline V gene (reference sequence). V was clipped by 0 bases and J by 6 bases, with 15 bases between them. The CDR3 contains 15 residues. The CDR3 sequence: CSARDDRIGGNIQYF. The CDR3 nucleotides read TGCAGTGCTAGAGATGATCGAATCGGTGGAAACATTCAGTACTTC.

This clonotype was seen a few times. The chain has TRBV11-2 and TRBJ2-7, with a possible D match to TRBD1 (5 bases). This CDR3 has 14 amino acids. Per the germline V gene, CDR1 is SGHAT and CDR2 is FQNNGV. Between the trimmed V and J ends, which lost 1 base and 2 bases, there was a span of 9 bases. The CDR3 DNA reads TGTGCCAGCAGCTTAGGGACACCGACCTACGAGCAGTACTTC. It codes for CASSLGTPTYEQYF.

This clonotype was counted ten times or more. This chain joins TRBV7-2 and TRBJ2-3; D is tentatively TRBD1 or TRBD2 (5 bases each). The CDR3 length is 14 residues. From germline, CDR1 is SGHTA and CDR2 FQGNSA. Trimming removed 2 bases from V and 6 bases from J, with 12 bases in between. This chain's CDR3 is CASSLLGTFDTQYF. Written as DNA, the CDR3 is TGTGCCAGCAGCTTATTAGGGACGTTCGATACGCAGTATTTT.

Ten or more counts support this clonotype. The J gene is TRBJ2-7, the V gene TRBV7-2; 13 bases fit TRBD2. V shed 7 bases, J shed 1 base, and the junction held 7 bases outside the gene matches. CDR1 SGHTA and CDR2 FQGNSA come from the germline V gene. The CDR3 extends over 16 amino acids. The chain's CDR3 is CASTMGLAGNSYEQYF. In DNA form, the CDR3 reads TGTGCCAGCACCATGGGACTAGCGGGAAATTCCTACGAGCAGTACTTC.

This clonotype was detected a few times. The chain links TRBV5-1 to TRBJ2-7; 7 bases line up with TRBD1. The germline V gene encodes CDR1 SGHRS and CDR2 YFSETQ. J was trimmed by 6 bases and V by 3 bases; bases with no gene match: 6. CDR3 size: 13 residues. The CDR3 nucleotides read TGCGCCAGCAGCTCGACAGGGAATGCCGAGCAGTACTTC. This encodes CASSSTGNAEQYF. Full variable domain (outside the CDR3, taken from reference TRBV5-1 and TRBJ2-7): KAGVTQTPRYLIKTRGQQVTLSCSPISGHRSVSWYQQTPGQGLQFLFEYFSETQRNKGNFPGRFSGRQFSNSRSEMNVSTLELGDSALYLCASSSTGNAEQYFGPGTRLTVT.

This sequence joins TRBV20-1 and TRBJ2-7, with a tentative D call TRBD1 (6 bases). The CDR3 covers 12 residues. The germline V gene has CDR1 DFQATT and CDR2 SNEGSKA (reference sequence). Trimming removed 5 bases at V and 7 bases at J, with 15 bases between. CDR3 DNA: TGCAGTGCTGCCGGGACACCCTTTGAGCAGTACTTC. It encodes CSAAGTPFEQYF.

Remarks on this clonotype: A single base separates this from a much larger clone, so it may be a read error. V is TRBV20-1 and J is TRBJ2-7; a possible D gene is TRBD1 (6 bases). The CDR3 extends over 16 amino acids. Germline V lookup: CDR1 DFQATT, CDR2 SNEGSKA (reference sequence). CDR3 nucleotides: TGCTGTGCTAGTCCTACACTTGGACAGCAGACTGAAGGGCAGTACTTC. This translates into CCASPTLGQQTEGQYF.

This clonotype was seen more than once but under ten times. The chain joins TRBV10-2 to TRBJ2-5; tentatively, D is TRBD1 or TRBD2 (5 bases each). The CDR3 is 14 amino acids. V shed 3 bases and J shed 0 bases, with 8 bases lying between them. Germline V gives CDR1 WSHSY, CDR2 SAAADI. The CDR3: CASSEGTNQETQYF. The CDR3 DNA is TGCGCCAGCAGTGAAGGGACCAACCAAGAGACCCAGTACTTC.

This clonotype occurred many times. This chain links TRBV7-2 with TRBJ2-3; 10 nucleotides agree with TRBD2. V lost 1 base to trimming and J lost 10 bases; unmatched junction nucleotides: 8. This CDR3 has 15 amino acids. The germline V gene has CDR1 SGHTA and CDR2 FQGNSA. The CDR3 sequence: CASSLVGLAAYAQYF. The CDR3 coding sequence is TGTGCCAGCAGCTTAGTAGGACTAGCGGCCTATGCGCAGTATTTT.

This clonotype showed up many times. The V call is TRBV20-1, the J call TRBJ1-1, with 9 bases lining up with TRBD1. The trim removed 2 bases at V and 4 bases at J, leaving 8 bases unmatched. Germline CDR1 is DFQATT and CDR2 is SNEGSKA (reference sequence). This CDR3 spans 15 amino acids. The CDR3 loop reads CSARSGTGRGTEAFF. The CDR3 DNA reads as TGCAGTGCTAGATCGGGGACAGGGAGAGGCACTGAAGCTTTCTTT.

This chain links TRBV7-2 with TRBJ2-3; D is perhaps TRBD1 or TRBD2 (6 bases each). Trimming removed 5 bases at V and 1 base at J, with 13 bases between. The length of the CDR3 is 15 residues. The germline gives CDR1 SGHTA, CDR2 FQGNSA. In DNA form, the CDR3 reads TGTGCCAGCAGCCCCCGTGGGGGGCGCACAGATACGCAGTATTTT. This sequence encodes CASSPRGGRTDTQYF. Based on the CDR3 plus reference TRBV7-2 and TRBJ2-3, the full variable domain is GAGVSQSPSNKVTEKGKDVELRCDPISGHTALYWYRQSLGQGLEFLIYFQGNSAPDKSGLPSDRFSAERTGGSVSTLTIQRTQQEDSAVYLCASSPRGGRTDTQYFGPGTRLTVL.